The sequence of this TCR beta chain was determined in a study of blood T cell repertoires in COVID-19. Study processing details: From reference gene primer amplification, estimates of nucleated cell counts were derived. Profiling relied on immunoSEQ multiplex PCR, and the TCRdb table lists in-frame clones only, not all of them. V and J calls and clone size are those listed in that table; D and trimming were worked out from the DNA. The table lists 470,000 or so clones, 75% to 90% of them singletons, with approximately 2.9% in the top ten. The sequence was obtained from a human donor in a cohort sampled during active COVID-19. The sequenced sample consisted of peripheral blood.

This CDR3 reads CASREQGAVTEAFF. CDR3 DNA: TGCGCCAGCAGGGAACAGGGGGCAGTCACTGAAGCTTTCTTT. This chain joins TRBV4-1 and TRBJ1-1; 9 bases agree with TRBD1. The trim removed 6 bases at V and 4 bases at J, leaving 6 bases unmatched. CDR1 is MGHRA, CDR2 YSYEKL, per germline. The CDR3 is 14 residues long.